These 10 T cell receptor beta chains were sequenced from one sample in a study of blood T cells in healthy people across ages. Alongside a J-beta primer mix, a sample-barcoded 5' primer served in a second PCR lasting about 6 to 11 cycles. MiXCR was run by TCRdb on the 5' RACE reads, yielding one entry per CDR3 protein. The table has about 620,000 distinct CDR3 sequences, under 65% seen once. The sequenced sample was blood. These receptors originate from a woman of 80 years or more in good health.

In this sample, this clonotype turned up once. With a much larger clone just one base away, this may be a read error. V gene TRBV6-5 combines with J gene TRBJ2-1; the match to TRBD1 covers 9 bases. V was clipped by 6 bases and J by 3 bases; unmatched bases: 6. The germline gives CDR1 MNHEY, CDR2 SVGAGI. There are 15 residues in the CDR3. Here the CDR3 reads CASRLRDRDYNEQFF. The CDR3 DNA is TGTGCCAGCAGACTCCGGGACAGGGACTACAATGAGCAGTTCTTC.

This clonotype was picked up a small number of times. The chain employs TRBV12-3 or TRBV12-4 and TRBJ1-6; 9 nucleotides agree with TRBD1. V gave up 4 bases and J gave up 6 bases; unmatched junction bases: 4. CDR3 length: 15 amino acids. The CDR3 region is CASSSGQGPNSPLHF. CDR3 nucleotides: TGTGCCAGCAGTTCGGGACAGGGACCTAATTCACCCCTCCACTTT.

The J gene is TRBJ2-1, the V gene TRBV30, with D possibly being TRBD1 (6 bases). V was clipped by 1 base and J by 8 bases, with 9 bases between them. The CDR3 is 12 residues long. The V gene's germline CDR1 is GTSNPN and CDR2 SVGIG (reference sequence). The CDR3, as DNA: TGTGCCTGGAGTGAACAGGGCGATGAGCAGTTCTTC. Translating gives CAWSEQGDEQFF. Variable domain in full (rest from reference TRBV30 and TRBJ2-1): SQTIHQWPATLVQPVGSPLSLECTVEGTSNPNLYWYRQAAGRGLQLLFYSVGIGQISSEVPQNLSASRPQDRQFILSSKKLLLSDSGFYLCAWSEQGDEQFFGPGTRLTVL.

This clonotype was observed at least ten times. The J gene is TRBJ1-1, the V gene TRBV5-1; D is unclear. Trimming shortened V by 3 bases and J by 3 bases, and 12 bases separated the two germline ends. Germline CDR1 SGHRS, CDR2 YFSETQ. This CDR3 spans 14 amino acids. The DNA of the CDR3 is TGCGCCAGCAGCTCAGCCCCCGGGGACACTGAAGCTTTCTTT. This gives the protein CASSSAPGDTEAFF.

There are a few counts of this clonotype. The J gene is TRBJ2-1, the V gene TRBV30, with a possible D match to TRBD1 (5 bases). The CDR3 sequence is 12 residues long. The V gene's germline CDR1 is GTSNPN and CDR2 SVGIG (reference sequence). Between the trimmed V and J ends, which lost 0 bases and 8 bases, there was a span of 8 bases. CDR3 sequence: CAWSVQGYEQFF. In nucleotides, the CDR3 is TGTGCCTGGAGTGTGCAGGGCTATGAGCAGTTCTTC.

In this sample, this clonotype turned up many times. V gene TRBV19 combines with J gene TRBJ2-7; 15 bases are shared with TRBD2. The junction had 3 bases not matched to a gene; V was cut back by 10 bases and J by 5 bases. Germline-derived CDR1 and CDR2 are LNHDA and SQIVND (reference sequence). This CDR3 comprises 13 residues. The CDR3 coding sequence is TGTGCCACCGGGACTAGCGGGAGGAACGAGCAGTACTTC. This encodes CATGTSGRNEQYF.

The chain has TRBV7-3 and TRBJ2-1; TRBD2 matches 8 bases. There are 13 residues in the CDR3. V lost 5 bases, J lost 12 bases, and 9 bases stayed unmatched. Germline lookup yields CDR1 SGHTA and CDR2 FQGTGA. Here the CDR3 DNA reads TGTGCCAGCAGCCCACCGGGACTAGTTGGGCAGTTCTTC. Its protein product is CASSPPGLVGQFF.

V is TRBV4-2 and J is TRBJ1-1; no reliable D call. V was shortened by 1 base and J by 2 bases, with 8 bases between the two germline ends. This CDR3 region has 14 residues. Germline assignment: CDR1 LGHNA and CDR2 YNFKEQ. The CDR3 DNA follows: TGTGCCAGCAGCCAAGTTTCTACCAACACTGAAGCTTTCTTT. Translated: CASSQVSTNTEAFF.

Ten or more counts support this clonotype. The rearrangement links TRBV28 to TRBJ2-1; possible D gene TRBD2, 6 bases. The germline CDR1 and CDR2 sequences are MDHEN and SYDVKM. The CDR3 totals 16 residues. Between the trimmed V and J ends, which lost 6 bases and 0 bases, there was a span of 15 bases. The CDR3 DNA reads TGTGCCAGCAGCCGACGGGACTTATACTCCTACAATGAGCAGTTCTTC. Translated, it gives CASSRRDLYSYNEQFF.

The chain combines TRBV7-2 with TRBJ1-2, with 9 positions matching TRBD1. This CDR3 contains 15 residues. Germline-derived CDR1 and CDR2 are SGHTA and FQGNSA. Germline trimming cut 4 bases from V and 4 bases from J; bases unmatched to any gene: 7. In DNA, the CDR3 is TGTGCCAGCAGCTGGAGTTCGGGACAGGGCTATGGCTACACCTTC. Protein: CASSWSSGQGYGYTF.